The source of this T cell receptor (beta chain) is a study of breast tumors, draining lymph nodes, adjacent tissues. TCRdb re-called the multiplex PCR reads through MiXCR, storing one row per CDR3 protein. The data show about 63,000 distinct CDR3 sequences, with around 60% seen just once and roughly 20% held by the top ten. V lost 3 bases to trimming and J lost 6 bases, with 8 bases between them. CDR1 and CDR2 from the germline V gene are LGHDT and YNNKEL (reference sequence). The CDR3 loop spans 12 amino acids. The rearrangement uses TRBV3-1 and TRBJ1-1, with D hard to call. Sequencing used breast tumor tissue. This clonotype originated in a female donor with breast cancer. Some clones in this sample may be carry-over from other donors' samples. This CDR3 reads CASSHVGAEAFF. CDR3 DNA sequence: TGTGCCAGCAGCCACGTGGGCGCTGAAGCTTTCTTT.